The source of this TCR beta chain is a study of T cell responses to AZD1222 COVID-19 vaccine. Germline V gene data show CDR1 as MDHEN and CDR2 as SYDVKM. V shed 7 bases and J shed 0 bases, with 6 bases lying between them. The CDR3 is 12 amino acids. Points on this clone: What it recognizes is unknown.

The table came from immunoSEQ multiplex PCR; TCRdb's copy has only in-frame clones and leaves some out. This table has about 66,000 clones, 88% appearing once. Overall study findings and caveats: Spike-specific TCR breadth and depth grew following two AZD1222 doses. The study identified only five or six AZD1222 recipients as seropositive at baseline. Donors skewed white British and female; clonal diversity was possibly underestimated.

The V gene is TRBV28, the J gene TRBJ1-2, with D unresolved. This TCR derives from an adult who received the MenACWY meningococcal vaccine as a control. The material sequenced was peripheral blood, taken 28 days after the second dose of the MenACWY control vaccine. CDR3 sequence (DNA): TGTGCCAGCACCCTAGCTAACTATGGCTACACCTTC. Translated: CASTLANYGYTF.